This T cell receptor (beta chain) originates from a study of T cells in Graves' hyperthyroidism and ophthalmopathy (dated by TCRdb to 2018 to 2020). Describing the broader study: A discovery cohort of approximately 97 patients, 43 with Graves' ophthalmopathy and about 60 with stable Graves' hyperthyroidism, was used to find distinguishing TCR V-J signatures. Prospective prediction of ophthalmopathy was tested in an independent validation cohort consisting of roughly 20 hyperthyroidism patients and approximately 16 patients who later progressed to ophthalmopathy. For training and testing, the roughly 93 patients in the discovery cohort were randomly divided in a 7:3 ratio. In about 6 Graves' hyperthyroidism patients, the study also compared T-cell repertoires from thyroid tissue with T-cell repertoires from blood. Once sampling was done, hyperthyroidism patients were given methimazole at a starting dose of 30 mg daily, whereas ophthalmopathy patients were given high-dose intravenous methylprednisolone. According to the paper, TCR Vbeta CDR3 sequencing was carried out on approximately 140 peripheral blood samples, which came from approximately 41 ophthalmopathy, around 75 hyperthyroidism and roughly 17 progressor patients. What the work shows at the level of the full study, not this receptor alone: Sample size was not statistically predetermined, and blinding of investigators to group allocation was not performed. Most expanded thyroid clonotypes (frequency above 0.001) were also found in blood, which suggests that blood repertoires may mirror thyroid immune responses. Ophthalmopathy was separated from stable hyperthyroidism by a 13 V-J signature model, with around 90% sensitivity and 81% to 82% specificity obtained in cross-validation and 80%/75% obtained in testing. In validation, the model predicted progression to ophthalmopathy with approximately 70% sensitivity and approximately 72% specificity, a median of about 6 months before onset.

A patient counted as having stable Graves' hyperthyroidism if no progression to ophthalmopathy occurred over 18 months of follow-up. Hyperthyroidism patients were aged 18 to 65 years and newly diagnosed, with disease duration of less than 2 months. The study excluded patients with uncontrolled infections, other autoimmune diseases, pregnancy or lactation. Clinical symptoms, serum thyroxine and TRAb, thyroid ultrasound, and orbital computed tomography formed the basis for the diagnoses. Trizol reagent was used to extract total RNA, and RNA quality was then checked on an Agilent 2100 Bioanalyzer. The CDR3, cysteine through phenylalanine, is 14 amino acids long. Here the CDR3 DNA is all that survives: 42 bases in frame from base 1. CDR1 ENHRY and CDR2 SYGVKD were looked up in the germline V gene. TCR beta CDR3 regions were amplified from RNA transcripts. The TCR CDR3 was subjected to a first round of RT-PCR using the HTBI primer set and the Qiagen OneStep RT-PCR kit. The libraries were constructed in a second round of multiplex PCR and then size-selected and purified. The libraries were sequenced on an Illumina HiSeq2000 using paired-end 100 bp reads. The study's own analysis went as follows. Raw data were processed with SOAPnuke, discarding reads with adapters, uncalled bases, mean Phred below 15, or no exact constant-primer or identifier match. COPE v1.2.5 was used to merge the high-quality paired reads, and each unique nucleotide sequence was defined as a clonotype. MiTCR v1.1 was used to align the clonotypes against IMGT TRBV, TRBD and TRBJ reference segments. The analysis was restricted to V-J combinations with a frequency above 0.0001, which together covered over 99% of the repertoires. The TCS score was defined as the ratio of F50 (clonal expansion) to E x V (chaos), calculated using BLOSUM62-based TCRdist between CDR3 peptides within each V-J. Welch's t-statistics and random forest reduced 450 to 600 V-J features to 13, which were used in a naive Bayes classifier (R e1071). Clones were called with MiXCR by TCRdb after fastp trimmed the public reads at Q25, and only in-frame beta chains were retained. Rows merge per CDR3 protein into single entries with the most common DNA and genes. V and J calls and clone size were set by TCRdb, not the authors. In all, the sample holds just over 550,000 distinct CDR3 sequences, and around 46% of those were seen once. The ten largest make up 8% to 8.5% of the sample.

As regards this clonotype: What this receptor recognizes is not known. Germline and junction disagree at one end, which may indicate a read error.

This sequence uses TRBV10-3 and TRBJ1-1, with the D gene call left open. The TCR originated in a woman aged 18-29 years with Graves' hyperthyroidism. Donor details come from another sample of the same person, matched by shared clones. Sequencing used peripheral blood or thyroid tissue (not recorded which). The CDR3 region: CASSWWAAGTEAFF. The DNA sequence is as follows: TGTGCCAGCAGTTGGTGGGCCGCGGGCACTGAAGCTTTCTTT.